The 14 T cell receptor beta chains presented below share a single source sample, sequenced in a study of graft-versus-host responses after intestinal transplantation. These receptors are not linked to any known antigen. Profiling relied on immunoSEQ multiplex PCR, and the TCRdb table lists in-frame clones only, not all of them. The data hold about 94,000 clones, with roughly nine tenths observed a single time. Sequenced here: unstimulated CD8+ T cells sorted from spleen or lymph node cells, sampled before intestinal transplant. The origin of the receptors is a human donor who received an intestinal transplant.

This clone was detected once. The chain employs TRBV5-1 and TRBJ2-1; D might be TRBD2 (7 bases). The V end lost 1 base, the J end lost 4 bases, and 15 bases lay between the germline ends. This CDR3 spans 16 amino acids. Per germline, CDR1 SGHRS and CDR2 YFSETQ. In DNA form, the CDR3 reads TGCGCCAGCAGCTTGTGGGGGGGGGCCTCTTACAATGAGCAGTTCTTC. Translating gives CASSLWGGASYNEQFF.

A word on this clone: Other DNA sequences from this sample encode an identical CDR3 as well. V usage is TRBV30 and J usage is TRBJ2-7, with no clear D. Trimming shortened V by 2 bases and J by 4 bases, and 6 bases separated the two germline ends. CDR1 is GTSNPN and CDR2 is SVGIG in the germline V gene (reference sequence). The CDR3 sequence is 11 residues long. Here the CDR3 reads CAWSLSYEQYF. As DNA, the CDR3 is TGTGCCTGGAGTCTATCTTACGAGCAGTACTTC.

The chain joins TRBV5-1 to TRBJ2-5; 8 nucleotides match TRBD2. V lost 4 bases and J lost 7; bases outside the gene matches: 6. This CDR3 contains 13 residues. Germline lookup yields CDR1 SGHRS and CDR2 YFSETQ. CDR3 DNA: TGCGCCAGCAGCCCGCTCCGGGGGGGGACCCAGTACTTC. Translating gives CASSPLRGGTQYF. The entire variable domain, with the rest obtained from reference TRBV5-1 and TRBJ2-5, is as follows: KAGVTQTPRYLIKTRGQQVTLSCSPISGHRSVSWYQQTPGQGLQFLFEYFSETQRNKGNFPGRFSGRQFSNSRSEMNVSTLELGDSALYLCASSPLRGGTQYFGPGTRLLVL.

This sequence joins TRBV6-5 and TRBJ2-5; D gene unclear. Trimming removed 3 bases from V and 4 bases from J, with 9 bases in between. The CDR3 has 13 residues. Germline CDR1 and CDR2: MNHEY and SVGAGI. The CDR3 is CASSYLNAETQYF. CDR3 bases: TGTGCCAGCAGTTATCTAAATGCAGAGACCCAGTACTTC.

The genes are TRBV28 and TRBJ1-2, with TRBD1 identical over 8 bases. This CDR3 spans 18 amino acids. CDR1 and CDR2 from the germline V gene are MDHEN and SYDVKM. V dropped 7 bases and J dropped 1; count of bases not matched to a gene: 17. CDR3 protein: CASKKSGQGKLGNYGYTF. The CDR3 DNA reads TGTGCCAGCAAAAAATCAGGACAGGGAAAGTTAGGTAACTATGGCTACACCTTC.

V gene TRBV5-4 combines with J gene TRBJ1-2; D is unclear. Trimming pared 4 bases from V and 0 bases from J, leaving 16 bases between. The CDR3 covers 16 residues. Germline CDR1 SGHNT, CDR2 YYREEE (reference sequence). CDR3 DNA: TGTGCCAGCAGCCTCGACGGCAGGCTTTCTAACTATGGCTACACCTTC. This gives the protein CASSLDGRLSNYGYTF.

The chain links TRBV19 to TRBJ2-5; D might be TRBD1 (6 bases). The CDR3 is made up of 15 amino acids. Trimming shortened V by 4 bases and J by 2 bases, and 14 bases separated the two germline ends. Germline V gene data show CDR1 as LNHDA and CDR2 as SQIVND (reference sequence). CDR3 sequence: CASSTQGQRQETQYF. CDR3 nucleotides: TGTGCCAGTAGTACGCAGGGGCAGCGGCAAGAGACCCAGTACTTC.

This clone was detected only a few times. The chain uses TRBV4-3 and TRBJ2-1; tentative D call: TRBD1 (5 bases). The V end was cut by 3 bases, the J end by 3 bases, with 9 bases between. The CDR3 spans 14 residues. Germline V gene lookup returns CDR1 LGHNA and CDR2 YSLEER. CDR3 sequence reads: CASSQNRYYNEQFF. The CDR3 nucleotides read TGCGCCAGCAGCCAGAACAGGTACTACAATGAGCAGTTCTTC.

The chain joins TRBV6-7 to TRBJ1-5; 9 positions agree with TRBD1. TRBV6-7 has ORF status, its function being uncertain. This CDR3 is 18 amino acids long. Trimming took 0 bases from V and 3 from J; bases not matched to a gene: 9. The CDR3 bases are TGTGCCAGCAGTTACTCGTACAGGGGGCTTAGAGACAATCAGCCCCAGCATTTT. Its translation is CASSYSYRGLRDNQPQHF.

The chain has TRBV21-1 and TRBJ2-7; the table's D call, TRBD2, was not checked against the DNA. TRBV21-1 is tagged as a pseudogene. The CDR3 runs 11 residues. CDR3 nucleotides: TGTGCCAGCCGCCTATCCTACGAGCAGTACTTC. It translates to CASRLSYEQYF.

In this sample, this clone turned up once. Additional DNA sequences in this sample encode the identical CDR3. J is TRBJ1-1 and V is TRBV7-9, with D unclear. This CDR3 is built from 12 residues. V dropped 1 base and J dropped 4 bases, with 4 bases sitting between them. Germline lookup yields CDR1 SEHNR and CDR2 FQNEAQ (reference sequence). The CDR3 loop is CASSLGATEAFF. DNA for the CDR3: TGTGCCAGCAGCTTAGGAGCCACTGAAGCTTTCTTT.

This chain links TRBV15 with TRBJ2-2; 9 nucleotides line up with TRBD2. This CDR3 is built from 16 residues. J gave up 3 bases and V 0 bases, and 2 bases lay outside the gene matches. Germline V gene lookup returns CDR1 LNHNV and CDR2 YYDKDF (reference sequence). CDR3 sequence reads: CATSRDPSGDTGELFF. In nucleotides, the CDR3 is TGTGCCACCAGCAGAGATCCTAGCGGGGACACCGGGGAGCTGTTTTTT.

The V gene is TRBV30, the J gene TRBJ2-7; 9 positions match TRBD1. The trim removed 2 bases at V and 2 bases at J, leaving 4 bases unmatched. Germline V gene sequence: CDR1 GTSNPN, CDR2 SVGIG (reference sequence). The CDR3 extends over 14 amino acids. The CDR3 spells CAWSHRDRAYEQYF. The CDR3, as DNA: TGTGCCTGGAGTCACCGGGACAGGGCCTACGAGCAGTACTTC.

J is TRBJ2-5 and V is TRBV21-1; the table's D call, TRBD2, has no DNA check behind it. TRBV21-1 is assigned pseudogene status. CDR3 length equals 15 residues. Here the CDR3 DNA reads TGTGCCAGCAGCAAAGGAGCTAGCGGGAAAGAGACCCAGTACTTC. It codes for CASSKGASGKETQYF.